These 12 T cell receptor beta chains originate from one sample sequenced in a study of PD-L1 blockade in urothelial cancer. TCRdb keeps only in-frame clones here, not all; method: immunoSEQ multiplex PCR. Of just under 40,000 clones in the sample, approximately 90% are singletons; the top ten hold around 1.8%. The sequenced sample was PBMCs, obtained around atezolizumab (anti-PD-L1) treatment. The origin of the receptors is a man aged 55 to 70 with urothelial cancer.

The V call is TRBV6-4, the J call TRBJ2-2; TRBD2 aligns across 7 bases. CDR3 length equals 17 residues. V lost 0 bases, J lost 4 bases, and 8 bases stayed unmatched. Germline assignment: CDR1 MRHNA and CDR2 SNTAGT. The CDR3 DNA is TGTGCCAGCAGTGACTCTCTCACGGGGAGGGGCACCGGGGAGCTGTTTTTT. Its translation is CASSDSLTGRGTGELFF.

The rearrangement joins TRBV7-6 to TRBJ2-6; possible D gene TRBD2, 7 bases. Trimming removed 3 bases at V and 0 bases at J, with 12 bases between. This CDR3 contains 17 residues. Germline V gene sequence: CDR1 SGHVS, CDR2 FNYEAQ. The CDR3 DNA reads TGTGCCAGCAGCTTTTGGGGGGGCCCCTCTGGGGCCAACGTCCTGACTTTC. Translating gives CASSFWGGPSGANVLTF.

CDR3 nucleotides: TGTGCCAGCAGTTTATATCCTAGCGGGGAGACCCAGTACTTC. Translation: CASSLYPSGETQYF. This chain joins TRBV27 and TRBJ2-5; TRBD2 agrees at 8 bases. The CDR3 is made up of 14 amino acids. V lost 1 base and J lost 5; bases outside the gene matches: 3. CDR1 is MNHEY and CDR2 is SMNVEV in the germline V gene (reference sequence).

This chain uses TRBV19 with TRBJ1-2, with D possibly being TRBD1 (6 bases). Trimming left V 6 bases short and J 2 bases short, with 19 bases between. The CDR3 has 16 amino acids. Germline V gene sequence: CDR1 LNHDA, CDR2 SQIVND (reference sequence). Here the CDR3 reads CASSRTLRGTNYGYTF. The DNA of the CDR3 is TGTGCCAGTAGCCGAACCCTCAGGGGTACGAACTATGGCTACACCTTC.

CDR3 bases: TGTGCCAGCACCAACTTCGGCGGGAGCTCCTACAATGAGCAGTTCTTC. It translates to CASTNFGGSSYNEQFF. The chain employs TRBV2 and TRBJ2-1; TRBD2 agrees at 7 bases. The germline CDR1 and CDR2 sequences are SNHLY and FYNNEI. This CDR3 is built from 16 residues. With V trimmed by 7 bases and J by 0 bases, 9 bases remained unmatched.

V and J are TRBV29-1 and TRBJ2-1; 10 bases fit TRBD2. After removal of 2 bases from V and 10 bases from J, the junction contained 8 bases not matched to a gene. Germline lookup yields CDR1 SQVTM and CDR2 ANQGSEA. The CDR3 consists of 14 residues. The CDR3 spells CSVEFLAGVGEQFF. As DNA, the CDR3 is TGCAGCGTTGAATTTCTAGCGGGAGTCGGGGAGCAGTTCTTC.

The genes are TRBV11-3 and TRBJ2-7; 10 bases are shared with TRBD1. Germline V lookup: CDR1 SGHNT, CDR2 YENEEA. J gave up 3 bases and V 4 bases, and 6 bases lay outside the gene matches. This CDR3 contains 15 residues. The CDR3 nucleotides read TGTGCCAGCAGCTCGGAGACAGGGGGCATCTACGAGCAGTACTTC. Its protein is CASSSETGGIYEQYF.

The rearrangement joins TRBV19 to TRBJ2-1; TRBD2 matches at 10 bases. Per the germline V gene, CDR1 is LNHDA and CDR2 is SQIVND (reference sequence). The length of the CDR3 is 15 residues. With 5 bases clipped from V and 7 bases from J, the junction kept 8 bases outside the gene matches. Here the CDR3 DNA reads TGTGCCAGTAGTGGTCTAGCGGGGGCTCTAAATGAGCAGTTCTTC. It specifies CASSGLAGALNEQFF.

The CDR3 here is CASSLGLAEFTDTQYF. For the CDR3, the DNA is TGCGCCAGCAGCTTGGGACTAGCGGAGTTCACAGATACGCAGTATTTT. This chain joins TRBV5-1 and TRBJ2-3; 9 positions match TRBD2. This CDR3 has 16 amino acids. The germline V gene has CDR1 SGHRS and CDR2 YFSETQ. Germline trimming cut 0 bases from V and 2 bases from J; bases unmatched to any gene: 4.

This chain links TRBV5-1 with TRBJ2-5; D not resolved. V dropped 0 bases and J dropped 3 bases, with 6 bases sitting between them. The CDR3 runs 13 residues. Germline CDR1 and CDR2: SGHRS and YFSETQ. DNA of the CDR3: TGCGCCAGCAGCTTGGGGGCCGAAGAGACCCAGTACTTC. It is translated as CASSLGAEETQYF.

This clone appeared a single time. The chain couples TRBV30 to TRBJ1-5; D not resolved. Germline-derived CDR1 and CDR2 are GTSNPN and SVGIG (reference sequence). The germline V and J ends were trimmed by 1 base and 3 bases, with 10 bases remaining between them. This CDR3 has 14 residues. The CDR3 DNA reads TGTGCCTGGAGTGGCCACAAATACAATCAGCCCCAGCATTTT. As protein: CAWSGHKYNQPQHF. Variable domain in full (rest from reference TRBV30 and TRBJ1-5): SQTIHQWPATLVQPVGSPLSLECTVEGTSNPNLYWYRQAAGRGLQLLFYSVGIGQISSEVPQNLSASRPQDRQFILSSKKLLLSDSGFYLCAWSGHKYNQPQHFGDGTRLSIL.

V usage is TRBV9 and J usage is TRBJ1-2, with D perhaps TRBD1 (6 bases). CDR1 and CDR2 from the germline V gene are SGDLS and YYNGEE. The CDR3 runs 15 residues. The V and J ends lost 3 bases and 4 bases respectively, with 16 bases between them. The CDR3 sequence is CASSERGISSYGYTF. The DNA of the CDR3 is TGTGCCAGCAGCGAGAGGGGGATTAGTTCCTATGGCTACACCTTC.